Presented here are 12 T cell receptor beta chains from one specimen sequenced in a study of radiotherapy plus CTLA-4 blockade in lung cancer. Profiling relied on immunoSEQ multiplex PCR, and the TCRdb table lists in-frame clones only, not all of them. This table holds 65,000 to 85,000 clones, roughly 74% found once. Sequenced material: peripheral blood, taken from a patient treated with radiotherapy plus ipilimumab. Receptors were obtained from a human donor with non-small cell lung cancer whose response to radiotherapy plus ipilimumab could not be evaluated.

CDR3 nucleotides: TGTGCTAGTGGTTTGGTACAGGGGGCCCGTTTAAGTAACTATGGCTACACCTTC. This sequence encodes CASGLVQGARLSNYGYTF. The chain has TRBV12-5 and TRBJ1-2, with 9 positions matching TRBD1. Unmatched junction bases numbered 9, after V lost 0 bases and J lost 1 base. The CDR3 has 18 amino acids. Germline loops: CDR1 LGHNT, CDR2 FRNRAP.

The chain has TRBV30 and TRBJ1-2; D perhaps matches TRBD1 (6 bases). CDR3 length equals 14 residues. Looked up from germline, CDR1 is GTSNPN and CDR2 is SVGIG (reference sequence). Trimming removed 0 bases from V and 8 bases from J, with 16 bases in between. This chain's CDR3 is CAWSVPPNRVGYTF. Written as DNA, the CDR3 is TGTGCCTGGAGTGTCCCACCGAACAGGGTCGGCTACACCTTC.

This rearrangement joins TRBV19 to TRBJ1-3, with D perhaps TRBD1 (6 bases). CDR3 length: 16 residues. Germline CDR1 reads LNHDA; CDR2 reads SQIVND (reference sequence). With 7 bases removed from V and 0 bases from J, the gap between germline ends came to 16 bases. The CDR3 is CASTPRQDFSGNTIYF. The CDR3 DNA sequence: TGTGCCAGTACCCCCCGACAGGATTTCTCTGGAAACACCATATATTTT.

The sample holds a few counts of this clone. The chain is built from TRBV28 and TRBJ1-1; no reliable D call. The CDR3 is made up of 16 amino acids. The V gene's germline CDR1 is MDHEN and CDR2 SYDVKM. V gave up 3 bases and J gave up 0 bases, with 14 bases separating them. DNA of the CDR3: TGTGCCAGCAGTTTGACCATCACAGAGCTGAACACTGAAGCTTTCTTT. Translation gives CASSLTITELNTEAFF. Drawing the rest from reference TRBV28 and TRBJ1-1, the complete variable domain is DVKVTQSSRYLVKRTGEKVFLECVQDMDHENMFWYRQDPGLGLRLIYFSYDVKMKEKGDIPEGYSVSREKKERFSLILESASTNQTSMYLCASSLTITELNTEAFFGQGTRLTVV.

This chain joins TRBV7-9 and TRBJ1-1; D may be TRBD1 (6 bases). V gave up 5 bases and J gave up 2 bases, with 12 bases separating them. Looked up from germline, CDR1 is SEHNR and CDR2 is FQNEAQ (reference sequence). The CDR3 is 14 amino acids. The CDR3: CASSPRGANTEAFF. The DNA of the CDR3 is TGTGCCAGCAGCCCGCGGGGGGCTAACACTGAAGCTTTCTTT. Full variable domain (rest looked up from reference TRBV7-9 and TRBJ1-1): DTGVSQNPRHKITKRGQNVTFRCDPISEHNRLYWYRQTLGQGPEFLTYFQNEAQLEKSRLLSDRFSAERPKGSFSTLEIQRTEQGDSAMYLCASSPRGANTEAFFGQGTRLTVV.

The chain links TRBV27 to TRBJ2-1; 7 bases map to TRBD2. V lost 3 bases and J lost 9; bases outside the gene matches: 11. CDR1 MNHEY and CDR2 SMNVEV come from the germline V gene (reference sequence). The CDR3 totals 15 residues. CDR3 nucleotide sequence: TGTGCCAGCAGTTTCCCGACAGCGGGAAGCTCTGAGCAGTTCTTC. Translation gives CASSFPTAGSSEQFF.

The J gene is TRBJ2-2, the V gene TRBV9; 10 bases line up with TRBD1. V lost 2 bases to trimming and J lost 6 bases; unmatched junction nucleotides: 4. Germline-derived CDR1 and CDR2 are SGDLS and YYNGEE. CDR3 length equals 15 residues. CDR3 residues: CASSVSGTGAGELFF. CDR3 coding DNA: TGTGCCAGCAGCGTCTCCGGGACAGGGGCCGGGGAGCTGTTTTTT.

Here the CDR3 reads CASSRTRNTEAFF. The DNA of the CDR3 is TGTGCCAGCAGCCGTACGAGGAACACTGAAGCTTTCTTT. The J gene is TRBJ1-1, the V gene TRBV7-2; the D is unclear. The CDR3 has 13 residues. V dropped 5 bases and J dropped 1 base, with 8 bases sitting between them. Per the germline V gene, CDR1 is SGHTA and CDR2 is FQGNSA.

This sequence joins TRBV6-5 and TRBJ1-4; 8 bases match TRBD1. V trimming: 5 bases; J trimming: 7 bases; junction bases outside the gene matches: 6. This CDR3 has 14 residues. Germline values: CDR1 MNHEY, CDR2 SVGAGI. The CDR3 sequence is CASSVAGGSEKLFF. The CDR3, as DNA: TGTGCCAGCAGTGTGGCAGGGGGCAGTGAAAAACTGTTTTTT.

This clone appeared once. The rearrangement links TRBV6-5 to TRBJ2-3; maybe TRBD2 (6 bases). V gave up 2 bases and J gave up 2 bases, with 14 bases separating them. Per germline, CDR1 MNHEY and CDR2 SVGAGI. There are 16 residues in the CDR3. The CDR3 sequence is CASSYGMTGLTDTQYF. As DNA, the CDR3 is TGTGCCAGCAGTTACGGGATGACGGGACTCACAGATACGCAGTATTTT.

The V and J genes are TRBV12-5 and TRBJ2-1; 14 nucleotides line up with TRBD2. Germline V gives CDR1 LGHNT, CDR2 FRNRAP. V lost 1 base to trimming and J lost 9 bases; unmatched junction nucleotides: 14. The CDR3 runs 19 residues. The CDR3 nucleotides read TGTGCTAGTGGTTTGGCCGGGACTAGCGGGAGCATTGGAATCGGTGAGCAGTTCTTC. Amino acid sequence: CASGLAGTSGSIGIGEQFF. The complete variable domain, with remaining parts taken from reference TRBV12-5 and TRBJ2-1, reads DARVTQTPRHKVTEMGQEVTMRCQPILGHNTVFWYRQTMMQGLELLAYFRNRAPLDDSGMPKDRFSAEMPDATLATLKIQPSEPRDSAVYFCASGLAGTSGSIGIGEQFFGPGTRLTVL.

This chain connects TRBV5-6 to TRBJ1-2; the D gene is possibly TRBD1 (5 bases). Trimming took off 7 bases at V and 7 bases at J, with 8 bases between the two ends. This CDR3 region has 10 residues. Germline CDR1 SGHDT, CDR2 YYEEEE. The CDR3 loop reads CASGRVGYTF. For the CDR3, the DNA is TGTGCCAGCGGCAGGGTTGGCTACACCTTC.